This T cell receptor beta chain appears in the sequencing data of a study of type 1 regulatory T cells. Germline CDR1 SQVTM, CDR2 ANQGSEA. There are 12 residues in the CDR3. Trimming took off 6 bases at V and 7 bases at J, with 12 bases between the two ends. About this clonotype itself: Its antigen is unidentified. A single base separates this from a much larger clone, so it may be a read error.

One entry per CDR3 protein, called by TCRdb with MiXCR from the reads. The data hold about 42,000 distinct CDR3 sequences, with 9% to 15% observed a single time. Sample: cultured non-Tr1 T cells, either the whole culture or a sorted T cell fraction (not recorded which). The sequence was obtained from a human donor in good health. This chain uses TRBV29-1 with TRBJ1-4; D unresolved. The CDR3 DNA follows: TGCAGCGTGGCTCAGGCATCTGAAAAACTGTTTTTT. Its translation: CSVAQASEKLFF.